This TCR beta chain was documented in a study of CD4 T cells in relation to SARS-CoV-2 and coronaviruses. On this clone: The antigen remains undetermined.

Before the COVID-19 pandemic, during about 2011-2019, CD4+ T cells were taken from unexposed donors. CD4+ T cells were isolated from the cells after more than 8 days of culture. Using immunoSEQ multiplex PCR, the repertoire was profiled, and TCRdb retains in-frame clones only, with some absent. The top ten hold around 8.9% of the sample, which has over 15,000 clones, around 77% seen once. This sequence originates from a human donor in good health. The specimen was CD4+ T cells from PBMCs, cultured in vitro.

Written as DNA, the CDR3 is TGTGCCAGCCCCTTCGTAACGGGGGAGAGCACAGATACGCAGTATTTT. Its protein product is CASPFVTGESTDTQYF. The chain is built from TRBV18 and TRBJ2-3; possibly TRBD2 for D (6 bases). The V gene lost 8 bases and the J gene lost 0 bases, with 18 bases spanning the gap. The CDR3 loop spans 16 amino acids. Germline values: CDR1 KGHSH, CDR2 LQKENI.